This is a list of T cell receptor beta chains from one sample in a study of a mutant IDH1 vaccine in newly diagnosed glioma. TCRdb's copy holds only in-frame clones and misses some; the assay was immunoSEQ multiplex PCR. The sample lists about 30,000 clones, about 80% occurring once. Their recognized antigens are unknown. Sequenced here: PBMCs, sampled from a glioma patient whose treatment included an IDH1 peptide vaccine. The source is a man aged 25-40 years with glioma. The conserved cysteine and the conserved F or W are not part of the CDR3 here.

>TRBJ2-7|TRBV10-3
AINPGAQYEQY
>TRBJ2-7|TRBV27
ASTERAYSRISYEQY
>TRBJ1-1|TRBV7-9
ASSPPMENTEAF
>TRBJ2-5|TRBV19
ASSKPGLHQETQY
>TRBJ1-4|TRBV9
ASSPEGREATNEKLF
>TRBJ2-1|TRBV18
ASSPWASDYNEQF
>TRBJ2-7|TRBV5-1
ASTDRREQY
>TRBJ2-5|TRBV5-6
ASSLEELTQY
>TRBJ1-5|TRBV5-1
ASSLIGGREPQH
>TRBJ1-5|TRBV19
ASSIREGGNQPQH
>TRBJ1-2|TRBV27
ASSSDRANYGYT
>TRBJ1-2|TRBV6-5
ASSVNNYGYT
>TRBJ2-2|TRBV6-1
ASSGRDGGELF
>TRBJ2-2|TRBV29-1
SVGTDANTGELF
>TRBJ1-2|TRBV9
ASSVEKTVQPRDGYT
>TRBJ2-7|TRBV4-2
ASSQVSGTGRNEQY
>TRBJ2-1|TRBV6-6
ASSYGAGEQF
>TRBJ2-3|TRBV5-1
ASSLGRSSTDTQY
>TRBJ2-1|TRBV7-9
ASSLARSHNEQF
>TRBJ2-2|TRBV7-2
ASSLSLTGELF
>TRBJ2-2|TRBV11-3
ASSLGTQDTGELF
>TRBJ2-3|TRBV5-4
ASSLETSGPTDTQY
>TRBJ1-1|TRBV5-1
ASSLANTMNTEAF
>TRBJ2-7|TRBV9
ASAADDNEQY
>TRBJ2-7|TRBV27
ASRGLAKLYEQY
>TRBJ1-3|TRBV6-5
ASSYSGGYENTIY
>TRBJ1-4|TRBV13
ASSLGGPQGGKLF
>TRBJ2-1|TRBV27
ASSPTSGLPNEQF
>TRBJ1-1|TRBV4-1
ASSQDRGDTEAF
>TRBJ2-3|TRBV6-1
ASNREAFTDTQY
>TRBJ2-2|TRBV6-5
ASSYSYTGELF
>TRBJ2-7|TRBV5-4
ASSGTGYGHEQY
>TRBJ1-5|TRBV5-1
ASSLLGSLNQPQH
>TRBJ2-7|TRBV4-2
ASSQESSGDSPGEQY